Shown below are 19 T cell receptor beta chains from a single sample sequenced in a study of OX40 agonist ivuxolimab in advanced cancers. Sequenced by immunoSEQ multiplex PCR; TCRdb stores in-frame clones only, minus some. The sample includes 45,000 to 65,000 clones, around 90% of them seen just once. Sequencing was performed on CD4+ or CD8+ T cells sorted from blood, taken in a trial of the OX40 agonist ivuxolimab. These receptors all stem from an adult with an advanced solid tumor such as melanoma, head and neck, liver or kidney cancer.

In nucleotides, the CDR3 is TGCGCCAGCAGCCGGGACAGCTCCTACAATGAGCAGTTCTTC. It specifies CASSRDSSYNEQFF. The genes are TRBV10-2 and TRBJ2-1; TRBD1 agrees at 7 bases. Per germline, CDR1 WSHSY and CDR2 SAAADI. The CDR3 extends over 14 amino acids. Trimming removed 6 bases from V and 0 bases from J; junction bases left unmatched: 2.

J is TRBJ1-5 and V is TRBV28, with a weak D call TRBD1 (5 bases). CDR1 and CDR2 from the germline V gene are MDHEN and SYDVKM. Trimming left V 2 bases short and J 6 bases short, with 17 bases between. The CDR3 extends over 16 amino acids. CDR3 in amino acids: CASSLGAGRSSQPQHF. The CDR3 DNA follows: TGTGCCAGCAGTTTAGGGGCGGGCAGGTCGAGTCAGCCCCAGCATTTT.

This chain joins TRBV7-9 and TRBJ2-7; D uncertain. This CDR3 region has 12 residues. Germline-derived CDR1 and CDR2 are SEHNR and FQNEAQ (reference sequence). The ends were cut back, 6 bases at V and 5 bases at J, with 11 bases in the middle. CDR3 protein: CASSPEANEQYF. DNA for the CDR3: TGTGCCAGCAGTCCAGAGGCCAACGAGCAGTACTTC.

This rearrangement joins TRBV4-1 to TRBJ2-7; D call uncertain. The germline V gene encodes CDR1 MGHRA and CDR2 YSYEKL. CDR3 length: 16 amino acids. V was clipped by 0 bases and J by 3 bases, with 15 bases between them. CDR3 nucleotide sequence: TGCGCCAGCAGCCAAGATATGCGGCGAGAGCTCTACGAGCAGTACTTC. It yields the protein CASSQDMRRELYEQYF.

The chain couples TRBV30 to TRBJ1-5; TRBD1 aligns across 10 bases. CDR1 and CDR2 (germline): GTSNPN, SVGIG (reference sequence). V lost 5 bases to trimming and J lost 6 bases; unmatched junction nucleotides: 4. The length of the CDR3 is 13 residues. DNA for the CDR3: TGTGCCTGGGGGGACAGGGGCCTTCAGCCCCAGCATTTT. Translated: CAWGDRGLQPQHF.

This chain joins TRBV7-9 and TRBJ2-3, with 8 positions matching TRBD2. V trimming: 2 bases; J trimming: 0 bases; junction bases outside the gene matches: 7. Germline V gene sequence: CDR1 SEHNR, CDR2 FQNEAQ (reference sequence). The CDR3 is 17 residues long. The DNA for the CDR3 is TGTGCCAGCAGCTTACCAATAGCGGGGCCCAGCACAGATACGCAGTATTTT. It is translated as CASSLPIAGPSTDTQYF.

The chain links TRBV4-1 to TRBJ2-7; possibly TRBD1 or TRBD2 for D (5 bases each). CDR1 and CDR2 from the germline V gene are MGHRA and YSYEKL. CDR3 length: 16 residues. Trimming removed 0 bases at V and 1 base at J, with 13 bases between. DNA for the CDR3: TGCGCCAGCAGCCAAGAGATTGGGACGGCGTCCTACGAGCAGTACTTC. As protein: CASSQEIGTASYEQYF.

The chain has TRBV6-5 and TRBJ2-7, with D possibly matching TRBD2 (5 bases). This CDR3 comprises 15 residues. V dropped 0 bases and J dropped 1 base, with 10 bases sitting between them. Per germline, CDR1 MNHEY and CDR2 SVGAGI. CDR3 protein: CASSYSGGLSYEQYF. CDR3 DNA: TGTGCCAGCAGTTACTCGGGCGGGCTTTCCTACGAGCAGTACTTC.

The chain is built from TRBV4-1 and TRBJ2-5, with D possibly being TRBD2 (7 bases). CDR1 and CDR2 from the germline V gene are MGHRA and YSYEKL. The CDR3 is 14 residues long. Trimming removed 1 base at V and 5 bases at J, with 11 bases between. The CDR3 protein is CASSQVGGLETQYF. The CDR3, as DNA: TGCGCCAGCAGCCAAGTCGGGGGGCTGGAGACCCAGTACTTC.

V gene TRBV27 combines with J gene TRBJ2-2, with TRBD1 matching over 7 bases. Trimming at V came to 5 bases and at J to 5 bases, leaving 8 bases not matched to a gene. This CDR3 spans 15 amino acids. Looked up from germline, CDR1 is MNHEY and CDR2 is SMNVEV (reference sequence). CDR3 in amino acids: CASSRDSFLTGELFF. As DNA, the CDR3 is TGTGCCAGCAGTAGGGACAGCTTCCTTACCGGGGAGCTGTTTTTT.

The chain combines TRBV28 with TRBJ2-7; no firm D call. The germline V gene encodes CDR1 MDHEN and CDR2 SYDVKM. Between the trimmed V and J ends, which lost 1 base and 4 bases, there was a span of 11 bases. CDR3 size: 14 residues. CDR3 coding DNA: TGTGCCAGCAGTTTATCCCTAACCGATTACGAGCAGTACTTC. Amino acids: CASSLSLTDYEQYF.

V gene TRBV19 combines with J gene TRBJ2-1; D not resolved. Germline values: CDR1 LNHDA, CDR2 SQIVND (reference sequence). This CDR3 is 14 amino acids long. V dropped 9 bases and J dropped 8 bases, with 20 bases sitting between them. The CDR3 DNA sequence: TGTGCCAGCGCGAGGCAAGCCTTCGAAGATGAGCAGTTCTTC. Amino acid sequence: CASARQAFEDEQFF.

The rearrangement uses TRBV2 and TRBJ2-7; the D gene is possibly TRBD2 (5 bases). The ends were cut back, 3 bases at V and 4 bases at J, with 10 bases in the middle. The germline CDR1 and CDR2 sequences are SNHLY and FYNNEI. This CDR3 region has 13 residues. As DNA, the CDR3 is TGTGCCAGCAGTGAGGACTTAACTTACGAGCAGTACTTC. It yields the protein CASSEDLTYEQYF.

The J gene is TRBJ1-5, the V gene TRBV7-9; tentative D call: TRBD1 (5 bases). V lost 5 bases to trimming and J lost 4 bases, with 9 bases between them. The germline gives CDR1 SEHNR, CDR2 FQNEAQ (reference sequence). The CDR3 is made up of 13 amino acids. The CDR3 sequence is CASSPDRNQPQHF. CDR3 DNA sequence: TGTGCCAGCAGCCCCGACAGAAATCAGCCCCAGCATTTT.

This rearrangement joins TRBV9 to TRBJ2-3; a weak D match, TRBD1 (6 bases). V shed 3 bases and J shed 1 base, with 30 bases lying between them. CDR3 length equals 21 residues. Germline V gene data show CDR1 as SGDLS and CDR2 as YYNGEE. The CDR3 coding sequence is TGTGCCAGCAGCGATGATGACGTCCGTACGAGTAGGGGGACCGGCACAGATACGCAGTATTTT. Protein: CASSDDDVRTSRGTGTDTQYF.

In nucleotides, the CDR3 is TGTGCCAGCAGTGGGGAACACGGTTTCAACTATGGCTACACCTTC. This translates into CASSGEHGFNYGYTF. The chain carries TRBV25-1 and TRBJ1-2, with D hard to call. The CDR3 length is 15 residues. V lost 4 bases and J lost 2, with 14 bases in between. Germline loops: CDR1 MGHDK, CDR2 SYGVNS.

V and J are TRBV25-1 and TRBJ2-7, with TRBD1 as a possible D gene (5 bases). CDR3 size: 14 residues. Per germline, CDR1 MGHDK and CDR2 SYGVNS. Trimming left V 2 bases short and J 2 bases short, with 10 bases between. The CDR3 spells CASSEQGTAYEQYF. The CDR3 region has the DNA TGTGCCAGCAGTGAACAGGGAACCGCCTACGAGCAGTACTTC.

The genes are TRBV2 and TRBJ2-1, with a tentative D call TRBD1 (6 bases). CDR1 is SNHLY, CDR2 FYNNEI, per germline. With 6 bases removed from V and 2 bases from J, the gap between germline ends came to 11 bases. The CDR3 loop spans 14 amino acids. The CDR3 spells CASRVQGTYNEQFF. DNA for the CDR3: TGTGCCAGCAGGGTACAGGGAACCTACAATGAGCAGTTCTTC.

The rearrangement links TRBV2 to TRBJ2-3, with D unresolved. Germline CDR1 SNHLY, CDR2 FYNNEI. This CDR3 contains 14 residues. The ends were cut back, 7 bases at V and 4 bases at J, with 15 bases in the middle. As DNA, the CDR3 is TGTGCCAGCACCGTGAGGCTTTTTGCAGATACGCAGTATTTT. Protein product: CASTVRLFADTQYF.